This T cell receptor beta chain was documented in a study of metastatic and nonmetastatic thyroid tumors. Study information: Where malignant and benign thyroid patients were concerned, repertoires were compared across blood and tumor or nodule tissue. Regarding the study as a whole: Within blood and tumor, benign nodules reportedly had significantly lower TCR beta diversity than malignant thyroid tumors did.

No patient received treatment before thyroid surgery. Points on this clone: Its antigen is not identified.

Germline V gives CDR1 SGHTA, CDR2 FQGNSA. The CDR3 has 12 residues. With 5 bases removed from V and 7 bases from J, the gap between germline ends came to 12 bases. In the original processing: A classifier for distant metastasis in papillary thyroid cancer was constructed using CDR3 differences observed across clinicopathological groups. TCRdb reprocessed the PCR reads using MiXCR. What appears here as the V and J calls and clone size reflects TCRdb's work, not the paper's. The table lists about 6,900 clones, roughly 27% of them singletons. The genes are TRBV7-2 and TRBJ2-7; a weak D match, TRBD1 (8 bases). The sample comprised adjacent normal tissue. The source of this sequence is a male donor with papillary thyroid cancer or a benign thyroid nodule (not recorded which). Some clones in this sample may be carry-over from other donors' samples. CDR3 residues: CASSNRGGEQYF. CDR3 sequence (DNA): TGTGCCAGCAGCAACAGGGGGGGGGAGCAGTACTTC. Drawing the rest from reference TRBV7-2 and TRBJ2-7, the complete variable domain is GAGVSQSPSNKVTEKGKDVELRCDPISGHTALYWYRQSLGQGLEFLIYFQGNSAPDKSGLPSDRFSAERTGGSVSTLTIQRTQQEDSAVYLCASSNRGGEQYFGPGTRLTVT.